The rows below give T cell receptor beta chains drawn from one sample of a study of OX40 agonist ivuxolimab in advanced cancers. TCRdb's table, derived via immunoSEQ multiplex PCR, lists solely in-frame clones and lacks some. The table has roughly 54,000 clones, around 88% seen once. The sequencing here drew on CD4+ or CD8+ T cells sorted from blood, taken in a trial of the OX40 agonist ivuxolimab. Receptor source: an adult with an advanced solid tumor such as melanoma, head and neck, liver or kidney cancer. Both conserved end residues are part of each CDR3. A D gene is named only where the DNA matches it firmly. Part of the rows lack a size; the others show once, few, many or a class for expanded clones.

>-|TRBJ2-3|TRBV9|TRBD2
TGTGCCAGCACCCAATCTAACAGCGGGGGCCCTGCGGATACGCAGTATTTT
CASTQSNSGGPADTQYF
>once|TRBJ2-2|TRBV2|TRBD2
TGTGCCAGCAGTGGACTAGCGGGATTCACCGGGGAGCTGTTTTTT
CASSGLAGFTGELFF
>-|TRBJ1-2|TRBV4-1|-
TGCGCCAGCAGCCAAGAAGCAAATGGCTACACCTTC
CASSQEANGYTF
>once|TRBJ2-5|TRBV15|-
TGTGCCACCAGCCGGAGCCAAGAGACCCAGTACTTC
CATSRSQETQYF
>-|TRBJ2-1|TRBV5-4|TRBD2
TGTGCCAGCAGCTTGGGGGGGACTAGCGGGAACAATGAGCAGTTCTTC
CASSLGGTSGNNEQFF
>-|TRBJ2-7|TRBV15|-
TGTGCCACCAGCAGAGAGGGGTCCTCCACCTACGAGCAGTACTTC
CATSREGSSTYEQYF
>-|TRBJ2-1|TRBV19|TRBD2
TGTGCCAGTAGTATAGGTGGGGGACTAGCGGGGGTTAGTGAGCAGTTCTTC
CASSIGGGLAGVSEQFF
>-|TRBJ2-7|TRBV10-2|-
TGCGCCAGCAGTCAGGTTATCGGCTACGAGCAGTACTTC
CASSQVIGYEQYF
>-|TRBJ2-1|TRBV6-5|-
TGTGCCACCGCGGCGGGCTCCTACAATGAGCAGTTCTTC
CATAAGSYNEQFF
>-|TRBJ1-3|TRBV30|-
TGTGCCGTAGCTTTATCTGGAAACACCATATATTTT
CAVALSGNTIYF
>-|TRBJ1-2|TRBV2|-
TGTGCCAGCAGAGAATCCGGACAGCTTATGCGCTACACCTTC
CASRESGQLMRYTF
>-|TRBJ1-2|TRBV5-1|-
TGCGCCAGCAGCTTGGGAAACCTTCCTAACTATGGCTACACCTTC
CASSLGNLPNYGYTF
>-|TRBJ1-2|TRBV20-1|-
TGCAGTGCCTCAGAATTCTCTGGCTACACCTTC
CSASEFSGYTF
>-|TRBJ1-4|TRBV6-1|-
TGTGCCAGCGCCGGGGAGGACAATGAAAAACTGTTTTTT
CASAGEDNEKLFF
>-|TRBJ1-2|TRBV2|-
TGTGCCAGCAGCGGACATGCTTCTAACTATGGCTACACCTTC
CASSGHASNYGYTF
>-|TRBJ1-4|TRBV2|-
TGTGCCAGCAGCCGGGAGAAAGGCTCCGGGGAAAAACTGTTTTTT
CASSREKGSGEKLFF
>-|TRBJ2-5|TRBV20-1|-
TGCAGTGCTGTGACTCTAGAGACCCAGTACTTC
CSAVTLETQYF
>-|TRBJ1-1|TRBV5-1|-
TGCGCCAGCAGAGGGGGGGTAGACACTGAAGCTTTCTTT
CASRGGVDTEAFF
>-|TRBJ2-1|TRBV10-3|TRBD1
TGTGCCATCAGGACAGGGGGCTACAATGAGCAGTTCTTC
CAIRTGGYNEQFF
>-|TRBJ2-5|TRBV7-8|-
TGTGCCAGCACCAAAGGATCAGTTAAAGAGACCCAGTACTTC
CASTKGSVKETQYF
>few|TRBJ2-5|TRBV7-6|TRBD2
TGTGCCAGCAGCTTAAAGCCTAGCGGAGAGACCCAGTACTTC
CASSLKPSGETQYF
>once|TRBJ1-6|TRBV28|-
TGTGCCAGCAAAGAAATTAATTCACCCCTCCACTTT
CASKEINSPLHF
>-|TRBJ2-2|TRBV6-5|-
TGTGCCAGCACCTACGGGACCGGGGAGCTGTTTTTT
CASTYGTGELFF
>once|TRBJ2-1|TRBV5-6|TRBD2
TGTGCCAGCAGCTCGGTAGCGGGGAGCTCCTACAATGAGCAGTTCTTC
CASSSVAGSSYNEQFF
>few|TRBJ2-2|TRBV2|TRBD1
TGTGCCAGCAGATTTGGACAGGGGAGCACCGGGGAGCTGTTTTTT
CASRFGQGSTGELFF
>-|TRBJ2-3|TRBV5-8|TRBD2
TGTGCCAGCAGCTCAGGACTAGGAACAGATACGCAGTATTTT
CASSSGLGTDTQYF
>-|TRBJ1-5|TRBV4-2|-
TGTGCCAGCAGCCAAGATGATAAAAATCAGCCCCAGCATTTT
CASSQDDKNQPQHF
>-|TRBJ2-7|TRBV9|TRBD1
TGTGCCAGCAGCGTGGGGGCGGGACAGGGTCGAAGCGAGCAGTACTTC
CASSVGAGQGRSEQYF
>-|TRBJ2-3|TRBV19|TRBD2
TGTGCCAGTAGTAGTAGCGGGGGCACAGATACGCAGTATTTT
CASSSSGGTDTQYF
>-|TRBJ1-4|TRBV4-1|-
TGCGCCAGCAGCTGGCGCGGGGAAGAAAAACTGTTTTTT
CASSWRGEEKLFF
>-|TRBJ2-7|TRBV28|TRBD1
TGTGCCAGCACCCATGGGGACAGCTCCTACGAGCAGTACTTC
CASTHGDSSYEQYF
>-|TRBJ2-1|TRBV5-1|TRBD2
TGCGCCAGCAGCCCACTCAGCGGGAGCTACAATGAGCAGTTCTTC
CASSPLSGSYNEQFF
>-|TRBJ2-1|TRBV30|-
TGTGCCTGGAGTGCTATCCACGTAAGCTCCTACAATGAGCAGTTCTTC
CAWSAIHVSSYNEQFF
>-|TRBJ2-5|TRBV5-3|-
TGTGCCAGCAGCCGGGATAGGGCAGAGACCCAGTACTTC
CASSRDRAETQYF
>-|TRBJ1-2|TRBV15|-
TGTGCCACCAGCACCCCCCAAAGGCAGAGGGATGGCTACACCTTC
CATSTPQRQRDGYTF
>-|TRBJ2-3|TRBV5-1|-
TGCGCCAGCAGCTTAAGAGGAGATACGCAGTATTTT
CASSLRGDTQYF
>-|TRBJ1-1|TRBV18|-
TGTGCCAGCTCACCAACAGGGAACACTGAAGCTTTCTTT
CASSPTGNTEAFF
>-|TRBJ2-5|TRBV14|-
TGTGCCAGCAGCCAATTCGAGACCCAGTACTTC
CASSQFETQYF
>-|TRBJ2-5|TRBV7-9|TRBD2
TGTGCCAGCAGCTTAGATGGGACTACCAAAGAGACCCAGTACTTC
CASSLDGTTKETQYF
>-|TRBJ2-5|TRBV6-1|TRBD2
TGTGCCAGCTCCGGGGGGGGAGAGACCCAGTACTTC
CASSGGGETQYF
>once|TRBJ1-2|TRBV2|-
TGTGCCAGCAGTGATCGGGGGAGTTCTGGCTACACCTTC
CASSDRGSSGYTF
>-|TRBJ1-1|TRBV6-6|-
TGTGCCAGCAGCGCTGAGGGACGGAAGGGCACTGAAGCTTTCTTT
CASSAEGRKGTEAFF
>-|TRBJ1-4|TRBV10-2|-
TGCGCCAGCAGTGGTGGGACATCGGGTAATGAAAAACTGTTTTTT
CASSGGTSGNEKLFF
>-|TRBJ2-5|TRBV18|-
TGTGCCAGCTCACCCAGGGACGAGGCCCAAGAGACCCAGTACTTC
CASSPRDEAQETQYF
>-|TRBJ1-2|TRBV2|TRBD1
TGTGCCAGCATAAGAACCGGGACAGGGGGTACTATCGCCTTC
CASIRTGTGGTIAF
>-|TRBJ2-6|TRBV21-1|-
TGTGCCAGCAGAGAGGGTGGGGCCAACGTCCTGACTTTC
CASREGGANVLTF
>-|TRBJ2-3|TRBV18|TRBD1
TGTGCCAGCTCACCAGGACAGGTGGATACGCAGTATTTT
CASSPGQVDTQYF
>-|TRBJ1-2|TRBV11-2|-
TGTGCCAGCAGCTTAGAAATAAGGGATGGCTACACCTTC
CASSLEIRDGYTF
>few|TRBJ1-4|TRBV5-1|-
TGCGCCAGCAAAGACTTGGGGGATGAAAAACTGTTTTTT
CASKDLGDEKLFF
>-|TRBJ2-7|TRBV6-5|-
TGTGCCAGCACAGGCTCCATAGCAGGACACGAGCAGTACTTC
CASTGSIAGHEQYF
>-|TRBJ2-2|TRBV19|-
TGTGCCAGTAGTATAGTGAGACAGGCGAACACCGGGGAGCTGTTTTTT
CASSIVRQANTGELFF
>-|TRBJ2-7|TRBV6-1|TRBD1
TGTGCCAGCAGTGGGGGGGTAGGGACAGGAGCCTACGAGCAGTACTTC
CASSGGVGTGAYEQYF
>-|TRBJ2-7|TRBV7-9|-
TGTGCCAGCAGCCGCAACACCAACTCCTACGAGCAGTACTTC
CASSRNTNSYEQYF
>-|TRBJ2-1|TRBV9|-
TGTGCCAGCAGCGTAGAACTGTCCTCCTACAATGAGCAGTTCTTC
CASSVELSSYNEQFF
>-|TRBJ2-7|TRBV6-5|-
TGTGCCAGCGGGGGGCGGTACGAGCAGTACTTC
CASGGRYEQYF